A single sample gave rise to the 26 T cell receptor beta chains below, sequenced in a study of cytomegalovirus exposure and HLA in healthy donors. PCR employed 60 Vbeta and 13 Jbeta primers. TCRdb's table, derived via immunoSEQ multiplex PCR, lists solely in-frame clones and lacks some. Here the sample spans more than 150,000 clones, roughly 82% being singletons. Sequenced sample: PBMCs. All receptors come from a girl aged 2 to 9 in good health and CMV-seropositive.

CDR3 amino acids: CASSFRGRVNEKLFF. CDR3 bases: TGTGCCAGCAGCTTTAGGGGCAGGGTTAACGAAAAACTGTTTTTT. V and J are TRBV11-2 and TRBJ1-4; perhaps TRBD1 as D (5 bases). This CDR3 has 15 residues. V lost 3 bases, J lost 8 bases, and 16 bases lay in between. Germline CDR1 is SGHAT and CDR2 is FQNNGV.

The V and J genes are TRBV30 and TRBJ2-1; 9 bases are a match to TRBD1. Germline assignment: CDR1 GTSNPN and CDR2 SVGIG (reference sequence). CDR3 length equals 14 residues. J gave up 6 bases and V 5 bases, and 8 bases lay outside the gene matches. CDR3 protein: CAWGPGTGSNEQFF. As DNA, the CDR3 is TGTGCCTGGGGCCCCGGGACAGGGTCCAATGAGCAGTTCTTC.

The V and J genes are TRBV7-3 and TRBJ2-5; D is perhaps TRBD1 (6 bases). This CDR3 spans 16 amino acids. Germline CDR1 SGHTA, CDR2 FQGTGA. The V end was cut by 3 bases, the J end by 2 bases, with 16 bases between. CDR3 coding DNA: TGTGCCAGCAGCTTGGCCGGGACAAGGGGGCAAGAGACCCAGTACTTC. As protein: CASSLAGTRGQETQYF.

The chain recombines TRBV14 with TRBJ1-1; 7 nucleotides align to TRBD1. J gave up 5 bases and V 1 base, and 1 base lay outside the gene matches. The CDR3 sequence is 13 residues long. CDR1 SGHDN and CDR2 FVKESK come from the germline V gene. CDR3 DNA: TGTGCCAGCAGCCAAGCAGGGGGTACTGAAGCTTTCTTT. This sequence encodes CASSQAGGTEAFF.

This rearrangement joins TRBV4-1 to TRBJ2-5; 8 bases align to TRBD2. CDR3 length: 14 amino acids. Germline trimming cut 4 bases from V and 11 bases from J; bases unmatched to any gene: 12. Germline values: CDR1 MGHRA, CDR2 YSYEKL. The CDR3 DNA reads as TGCGCCAGCAGCCCCGGACTGGGACTAGGGGAGCAGTACTTC. Its protein is CASSPGLGLGEQYF.

This CDR3 reads CASSESTDYGYTF. DNA of the CDR3: TGCGCCAGCAGTGAGTCGACAGACTATGGCTACACCTTC. The chain is built from TRBV10-2 and TRBJ1-2; the D gene is possibly TRBD1 (5 bases). V was shortened by 0 bases and J by 3 bases, with 5 bases between the two germline ends. This CDR3 has 13 amino acids. Germline loops: CDR1 WSHSY, CDR2 SAAADI.

This chain connects TRBV7-3 to TRBJ2-1; 9 bases agree with TRBD2. CDR1 is SGHTA and CDR2 is FQGTGA in the germline V gene. CDR3 length: 14 residues. The V and J ends lost 5 bases and 2 bases, in that order; junction bases with no gene match: 1. The CDR3 spells CASSPSGTYNEQFF. The CDR3 DNA reads as TGTGCCAGCAGCCCTAGCGGGACCTACAATGAGCAGTTCTTC. Full variable domain (rest looked up from reference TRBV7-3 and TRBJ2-1): GAGVSQTPSNKVTEKGKYVELRCDPISGHTALYWYRQSLGQGPEFLIYFQGTGAADDSGLPNDRFFAVRPEGSVSTLKIQRTERGDSAVYLCASSPSGTYNEQFFGPGTRLTVL.

The rearrangement uses TRBV5-1 and TRBJ1-4, with D perhaps matching TRBD1 (6 bases). The CDR3 runs to 15 residues. CDR1 SGHRS and CDR2 YFSETQ come from the germline V gene. V lost 2 bases to trimming and J lost 3 bases, with 11 bases between them. For the CDR3, the DNA is TGCGCCAGCAGCTTACAGGGTTCGGCTAATGAAAAACTGTTTTTT. Translation gives CASSLQGSANEKLFF.

This clone was picked up a small number of times. The rearrangement links TRBV2 to TRBJ1-5; D remains ambiguous. The V end lost 3 bases, the J end lost 0 bases, and 15 bases lay between the germline ends. The CDR3 is 17 residues long. Germline V gene data show CDR1 as SNHLY and CDR2 as FYNNEI. CDR3 in amino acids: CASSDVGRSYSNQPQHF. The CDR3 coding sequence is TGTGCCAGCAGTGACGTCGGCAGGTCCTATAGCAATCAGCCCCAGCATTTT.

The count of this clone is one. The chain is built from TRBV29-1 and TRBJ2-2; maybe TRBD1 (5 bases). Trimming took 2 bases from V and 1 from J, leaving 8 bases between them. The CDR3 extends over 14 amino acids. Germline-derived CDR1 and CDR2 are SQVTM and ANQGSEA. The CDR3 sequence is CSVEIRGNTGELFF. CDR3 DNA: TGCAGCGTTGAAATAAGGGGGAACACCGGGGAGCTGTTTTTT.

With regard to this clone: The junction shows a germline mismatch at one end, possibly a read error. The chain has TRBV30 and TRBJ1-4, with D unclear. Germline V gene sequence: CDR1 GTSNPN, CDR2 SVGIG (reference sequence). This CDR3 spans 11 amino acids. The CDR3 DNA is TGTGTCTGGAGTGTTCAGGAAAAACTGTTTTTT. It codes for CVWSVQEKLFF.

The gene calls are TRBV5-1 and TRBJ2-5; 12 positions agree with TRBD2. J lost 3 bases, V lost 4 bases, and 1 base had no gene match. Germline assignment: CDR1 SGHRS and CDR2 YFSETQ. The CDR3 loop spans 14 amino acids. In DNA, the CDR3 is TGCGCCAGCAGCAGACTAGCGGGAGAAGAGACCCAGTACTTC. It yields the protein CASSRLAGEETQYF.

J is TRBJ2-7 and V is TRBV5-4; maybe TRBD2 (5 bases). V was cut by 3 bases and J by 5 bases, with 15 bases left in between. Per the germline V gene, CDR1 is SGHNT and CDR2 is YYREEE (reference sequence). This CDR3 contains 14 residues. The CDR3 sequence: CASSSTMTGNEQYF. In DNA form, the CDR3 reads TGTGCCAGCAGCTCGACTATGACTGGGAACGAGCAGTACTTC.

V and J are TRBV20-1 and TRBJ2-1, with D unresolved. The germline V and J ends were trimmed by 2 bases and 4 bases, with 3 bases remaining between them. The CDR3 sequence is 11 residues long. Germline CDR1 and CDR2: DFQATT and SNEGSKA (reference sequence). CDR3 nucleotides: TGCAGTGCTAGAACTTACAATGAGCAGTTCTTC. Its protein is CSARTYNEQFF.

CDR3 protein: CAWSPGLAGFMETQYF. The CDR3 nucleotides read TGTGCCTGGAGTCCGGGACTAGCGGGATTTATGGAGACCCAGTACTTC. The chain recombines TRBV30 with TRBJ2-5, with 13 bases lining up with TRBD2. J gave up 5 bases and V 2 bases, and 8 bases lay outside the gene matches. Germline V lookup: CDR1 GTSNPN, CDR2 SVGIG (reference sequence). The CDR3 runs 16 residues.

V usage is TRBV28 and J usage is TRBJ2-1, with 12 positions matching TRBD2. The CDR3 contains 15 residues. Trimming took 6 bases from V and 10 from J; bases not matched to a gene: 10. CDR1 MDHEN and CDR2 SYDVKM come from the germline V gene. The CDR3 reads CASSLTGLAGGEQFF. CDR3 in DNA: TGTGCCAGCAGCTTGACGGGGCTAGCGGGAGGGGAGCAGTTCTTC.

The chain carries TRBV9 and TRBJ2-7; TRBD1 matches at 11 bases. Germline CDR1 SGDLS, CDR2 YYNGEE. J gave up 4 bases and V 3 bases, and 6 bases lay outside the gene matches. CDR3 size: 15 residues. The CDR3, as DNA: TGTGCCAGCAGCGCCACCGGGACAGGGGGATACGAGCAGTACTTC. Protein product: CASSATGTGGYEQYF.

This clone was counted a single time. The V call is TRBV6-5, the J call TRBJ2-1; 10 bases fit TRBD1. CDR3 length: 15 amino acids. From germline, CDR1 is MNHEY and CDR2 SVGAGI. The ends lost 5 bases at V and 2 bases at J; junction bases unmatched: 3. CDR3 in DNA: TGTGCCAGCAGTGGGGGACAGGGGCCCTACAATGAGCAGTTCTTC. Protein product: CASSGGQGPYNEQFF.

To note about this clone: One end of the junction is discordant with germline, which a read error may explain. The chain couples TRBV7-9 to TRBJ2-5, with TRBD2 matching over 8 bases. CDR3 length: 12 amino acids. The germline V gene has CDR1 SEHNR and CDR2 FQNEAQ (reference sequence). The CDR3: CSSGLAGETQYF. CDR3 DNA sequence: TGTTCCAGCGGGCTAGCGGGAGAGACCCAGTACTTC.

The rearrangement uses TRBV4-2 and TRBJ1-4, with 8 bases aligning to TRBD1. There are 16 residues in the CDR3. V was clipped by 4 bases and J by 4 bases; unmatched bases: 8. Germline V CDR1 and CDR2: LGHNA, YNFKEQ. CDR3 region: CASSRNDRGGNEKLFF. The CDR3 nucleotides read TGTGCCAGCAGCCGGAACGACAGGGGCGGTAATGAAAAACTGTTTTTT.

This chain connects TRBV5-1 to TRBJ1-2; 7 positions agree with TRBD1. The germline gives CDR1 SGHRS, CDR2 YFSETQ. The V gene end was trimmed by 5 bases and the J gene end by 4 bases; junction bases not matched to a gene: 8. This CDR3 contains 14 residues. The CDR3 region is CASRAGGQLYGYTF. CDR3 sequence (DNA): TGCGCCAGCAGGGCGGGGGGACAGCTCTATGGCTACACCTTC.

The CDR3 coding sequence is TGTGCCACCAGCAGATCTCCGGGACTAGCAGGTCATGAGCAGTTCTTC. Its protein product is CATSRSPGLAGHEQFF. The chain combines TRBV15 with TRBJ2-1; 9 bases are a match to TRBD2. V shed 2 bases, J shed 8 bases, and the junction held 10 bases outside the gene matches. The CDR3 consists of 16 residues. Germline CDR1 and CDR2: LNHNV and YYDKDF (reference sequence). Using reference TRBV15 and TRBJ2-1 for the parts outside the CDR3, the full variable domain is DAMVIQNPRYQVTQFGKPVTLSCSQTLNHNVMYWYQQKSSQAPKLLFHYYDKDFNNEADTPDNFQSRRPNTSFCFLDIRSPGLGDTAMYLCATSRSPGLAGHEQFFGPGTRLTVL.

V is TRBV5-8 and J is TRBJ2-2, with 10 bases lining up with TRBD1. The V gene's germline CDR1 is SGHTS and CDR2 YDEGEE. V lost 2 bases to trimming and J lost 4 bases; unmatched junction nucleotides: 5. The CDR3 is 16 residues long. Here the CDR3 reads CASSFDRGPRTGELFF. The CDR3 coding sequence is TGTGCCAGCAGCTTCGACAGGGGGCCGCGCACCGGGGAGCTGTTTTTT. Combining the CDR3 with reference TRBV5-8 and TRBJ2-2 gives the whole variable domain EAGVTQSPTHLIKTRGQQATLRCSPISGHTSVYWYQQALGLGLQFLLWYDEGEERNRGNFPPRFSGRQFPNYSSELNVNALELEDSALYLCASSFDRGPRTGELFFGEGSRLTVL.

The V and J genes are TRBV6-6 and TRBJ1-2; TRBD1 aligns across 10 bases. V was clipped by 6 bases and J by 7 bases; unmatched bases: 11. Germline V lookup: CDR1 MNHNY, CDR2 SVGAGI (reference sequence). The CDR3 contains 15 residues. The CDR3 coding sequence is TGTGCCAGCAGGCACCGGGACAGGGGTAGAGGTGGCTACACCTTC. It translates to CASRHRDRGRGGYTF.

J is TRBJ2-7 and V is TRBV12-5, with 9 positions matching TRBD1. This CDR3 is 17 amino acids long. The J segment lost 5 bases and the V segment lost 2 bases, leaving 13 bases of the junction unmatched. Germline V lookup: CDR1 LGHNT, CDR2 FRNRAP. As DNA, the CDR3 is TGTGCTAGTGGTTTGATCCTGGGACAGGGATTAGGGAACGAGCAGTACTTC. It translates to CASGLILGQGLGNEQYF.

There are a few counts of this clone. The chain has TRBV5-4 and TRBJ2-4, with 10 bases aligning to TRBD1. The length of the CDR3 is 17 residues. The junction had 10 bases not matched to a gene; V was cut back by 3 bases and J by 4 bases. Germline lookup yields CDR1 SGHNT and CDR2 YYREEE (reference sequence). The CDR3 bases are TGTGCCAGCAGCTCCCCGGGACAGGGGAGGACAAAAAACATTCAGTACTTC. Amino acids: CASSSPGQGRTKNIQYF.